This T cell receptor (beta chain) was recovered during a study of blood T cell repertoires in COVID-19. This clone has a single count. In the study's own analysis: Scientists estimated how many nucleated cells there were by amplifying reference gene primers. Generated by immunoSEQ multiplex PCR, the TCRdb table keeps only in-frame clones and is missing some. The DNA gave D and trimming, while V, J and clone size come from that table. The top ten clones hold about 4% of a sample with 60,000 to 80,000 clones, roughly 80% of them seen once. The trim removed 6 bases at V and 5 bases at J, leaving 11 bases unmatched. There are 17 residues in the CDR3. Germline-derived CDR1 and CDR2 are MRHNA and SNTAGT.

The chain links TRBV6-4 to TRBJ2-1, with TRBD2 identical over 12 bases. Source material: PBMCs or T cells enriched from blood (not recorded which). This receptor was taken from a woman in her forties with acute COVID-19. The CDR3 loop is CASRPGSSGRENNEQFF. For the CDR3, the DNA is TGTGCCAGCAGACCAGGGTCTAGCGGGAGGGAGAACAATGAGCAGTTCTTC.